The source of this TCR beta chain is a study of blood T cell repertoires in COVID-19 (dated by TCRdb to about 2020). With respect to the entire study: Samples from collaborators originated in the United States, Italy and Spain and spanned both the acute and convalescent phases of COVID-19. The material from the prospective study consisted of cDNA or gDNA derived from T cells, B-cell-depleted T cells, or PBMCs. Subjects who had been exposed to COVID-19, were actively infected with it, or had recovered from it provided the deeply sampled blood TCRbeta repertoires that made up the dataset. The repertoires were made available in a free public database intended to serve as a resource for research on the immune response to SARS-CoV-2. Samples came from the ongoing ImmuneRACE study (first 160 participants) plus 1,254 subjects from 6 global collaborators. A de-identified subject ID, COVID-19 status, age in years and sex were almost always included in the sample metadata. Where available, HLA class I and class II types were obtained from metadata supplied by the sample provider rather than from assay-based typing.

Via the germline V gene, CDR1 is SGHRS and CDR2 YFSETQ. CDR3 length: 15 amino acids, cysteine to phenylalanine. The CDR3 DNA has 45 bases and is translated from base 1. V is trimmed back by 4 bases and J by 6 bases, and the junction contains 5 bases that no gene match accounts for. One collaborating source in Seattle enrolled patients during active infection and followed them longitudinally through the course of disease. Collaborating institutions collected whole blood in K2EDTA tubes following their own protocols. For TCRbeta analysis, collaborators shipped samples as frozen whole blood, isolated PBMCs, or DNA extracted from either of those sample types. Details on this clone: This clone's antigen is unknown. No much larger clone is present one base from it, and per-base qualities are unavailable.

TCRbeta CDR3 regions were amplified from genomic DNA by means of the immunoSEQ Assay, a bias-controlled multiplex PCR. The paper's processing steps were these. The number of nucleated cells in each sample was estimated from the amplification of reference gene primers within the assay. To quantify the absolute abundance of each unique TCRbeta CDR3 rearrangement, sequence reads were collapsed and filtered. Productive Simpson clonality was computed per sample as the square root of Simpson's diversity index over productive rearrangements. TCRdb took this table from immuneACCESS and kept in-frame rearrangements with V and J called. Such tables lack part of the clones; where checked against another copy, unresolved V genes explain under half of the gap, and the rest is unexplained. D and trimming come from the DNA, and the V and J calls and clone size come from that table. The table for this sample lists roughly 410,000 clones; about nine tenths of them were counted only once. 1.5% to 1.9% of the sample lies in the top ten.

The paper's findings and limits, for the study overall: The amount of clinical and demographic metadata varied by source and participant and was provided uncurated.

Sequenced sample: peripheral blood. This clonotype originated in a woman in her thirties or forties with COVID-19, enrolled during active disease. The chain was built from TRBV5-1 and TRBJ2-3, and TRBD2 aligns with 13 junction nucleotides. The CDR3 is CASSMGLAGRDTQYF. The sequenced DNA is TGCGCCAGCAGCATGGGACTAGCGGGGAGGGATACGCAGTATTTT.